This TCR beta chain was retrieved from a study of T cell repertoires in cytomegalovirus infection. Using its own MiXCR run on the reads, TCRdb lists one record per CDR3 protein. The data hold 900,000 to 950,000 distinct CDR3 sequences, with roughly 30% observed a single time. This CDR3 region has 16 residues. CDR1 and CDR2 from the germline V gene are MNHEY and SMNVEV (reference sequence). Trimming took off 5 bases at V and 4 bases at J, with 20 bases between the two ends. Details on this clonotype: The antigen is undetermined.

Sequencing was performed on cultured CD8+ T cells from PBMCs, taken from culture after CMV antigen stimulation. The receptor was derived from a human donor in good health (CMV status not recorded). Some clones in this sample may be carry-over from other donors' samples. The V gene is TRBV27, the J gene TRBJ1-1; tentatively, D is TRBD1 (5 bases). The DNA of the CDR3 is TGTGCCAGCAGTCTCTATGGCAATAAAAGGGGCACTGAAGCTTTCTTT. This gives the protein CASSLYGNKRGTEAFF.